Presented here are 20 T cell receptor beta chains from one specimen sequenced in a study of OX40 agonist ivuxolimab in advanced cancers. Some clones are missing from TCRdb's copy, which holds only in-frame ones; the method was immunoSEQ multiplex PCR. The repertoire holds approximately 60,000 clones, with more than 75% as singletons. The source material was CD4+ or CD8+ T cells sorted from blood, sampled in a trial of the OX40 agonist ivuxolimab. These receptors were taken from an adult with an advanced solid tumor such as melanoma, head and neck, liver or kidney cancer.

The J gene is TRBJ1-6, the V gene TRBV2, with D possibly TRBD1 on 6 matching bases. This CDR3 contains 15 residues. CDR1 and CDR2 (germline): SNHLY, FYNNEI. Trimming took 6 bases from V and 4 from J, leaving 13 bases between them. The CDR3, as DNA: TGTGCCAGCAGGTACAGGGTTGTATATAATTCACCCCTCCACTTT. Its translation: CASRYRVVYNSPLHF.

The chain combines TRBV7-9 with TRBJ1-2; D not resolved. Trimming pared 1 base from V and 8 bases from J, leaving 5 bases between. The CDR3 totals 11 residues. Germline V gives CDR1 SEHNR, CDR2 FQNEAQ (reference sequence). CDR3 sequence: CASSLVGGYTF. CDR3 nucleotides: TGTGCCAGCAGCTTAGTAGGAGGCTACACCTTC.

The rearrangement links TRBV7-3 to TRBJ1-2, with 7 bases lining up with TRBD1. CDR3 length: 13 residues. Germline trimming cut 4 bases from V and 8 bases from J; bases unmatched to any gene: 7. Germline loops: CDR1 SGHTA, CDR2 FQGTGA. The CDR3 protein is CASSSPTGEGYTF. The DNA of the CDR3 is TGTGCCAGCAGCTCGCCTACAGGGGAAGGCTACACCTTC.

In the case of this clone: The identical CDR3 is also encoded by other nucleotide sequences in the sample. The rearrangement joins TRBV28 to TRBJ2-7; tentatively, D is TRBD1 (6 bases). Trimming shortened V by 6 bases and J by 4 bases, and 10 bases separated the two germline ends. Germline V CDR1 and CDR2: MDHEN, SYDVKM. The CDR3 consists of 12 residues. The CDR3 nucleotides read TGTGCCAGCAGCCTCGACAGGTACGAGCAGTACTTC. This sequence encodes CASSLDRYEQYF.

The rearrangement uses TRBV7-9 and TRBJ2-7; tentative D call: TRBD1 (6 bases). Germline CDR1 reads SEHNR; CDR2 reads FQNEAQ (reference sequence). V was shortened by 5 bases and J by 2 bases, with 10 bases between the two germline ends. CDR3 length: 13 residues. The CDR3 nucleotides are TGTGCCAGCAGCCTCCGGACAGCCTACGAGCAGTACTTC. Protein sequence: CASSLRTAYEQYF.

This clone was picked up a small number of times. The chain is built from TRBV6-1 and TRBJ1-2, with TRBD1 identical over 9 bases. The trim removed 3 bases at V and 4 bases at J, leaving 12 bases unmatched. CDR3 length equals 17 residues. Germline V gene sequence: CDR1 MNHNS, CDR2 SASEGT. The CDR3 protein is CASSDPQGAKAVYGYTF. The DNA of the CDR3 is TGTGCCAGCAGTGACCCACAGGGGGCGAAGGCTGTCTATGGCTACACCTTC.

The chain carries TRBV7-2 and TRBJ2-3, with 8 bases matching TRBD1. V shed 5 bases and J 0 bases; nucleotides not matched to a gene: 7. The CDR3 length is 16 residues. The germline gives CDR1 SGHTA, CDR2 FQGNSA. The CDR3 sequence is CASSPRTGTSTDTQYF. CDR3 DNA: TGTGCCAGCAGCCCTCGGACAGGGACTAGCACAGATACGCAGTATTTT.

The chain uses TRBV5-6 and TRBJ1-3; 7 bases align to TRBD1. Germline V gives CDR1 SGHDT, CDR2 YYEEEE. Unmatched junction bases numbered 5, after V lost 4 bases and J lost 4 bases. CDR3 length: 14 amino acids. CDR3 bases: TGTGCCAGCAGCCTCGGGACAGACGGAAACACCATATATTTT. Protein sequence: CASSLGTDGNTIYF.

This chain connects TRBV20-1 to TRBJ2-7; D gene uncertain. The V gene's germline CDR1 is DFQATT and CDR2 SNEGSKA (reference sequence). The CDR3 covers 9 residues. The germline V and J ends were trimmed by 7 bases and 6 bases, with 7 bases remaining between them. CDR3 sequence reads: CSGTSEQYF. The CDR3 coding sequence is TGCAGTGGTACGTCCGAGCAGTACTTC.

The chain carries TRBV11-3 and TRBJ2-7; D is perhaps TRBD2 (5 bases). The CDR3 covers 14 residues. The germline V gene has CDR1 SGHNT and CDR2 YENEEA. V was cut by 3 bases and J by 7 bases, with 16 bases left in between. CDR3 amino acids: CASSFRTGQREQYF. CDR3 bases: TGTGCCAGCAGCTTCCGGACTGGCCAACGGGAGCAGTACTTC.

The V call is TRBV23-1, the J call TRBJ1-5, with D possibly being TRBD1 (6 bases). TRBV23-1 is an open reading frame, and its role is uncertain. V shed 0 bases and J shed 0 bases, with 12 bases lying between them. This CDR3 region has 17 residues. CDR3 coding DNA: TGCGCCAGCAGTCAATCGGGGACACCCTATAGCAATCAGCCCCAGCATTTT. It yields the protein CASSQSGTPYSNQPQHF.

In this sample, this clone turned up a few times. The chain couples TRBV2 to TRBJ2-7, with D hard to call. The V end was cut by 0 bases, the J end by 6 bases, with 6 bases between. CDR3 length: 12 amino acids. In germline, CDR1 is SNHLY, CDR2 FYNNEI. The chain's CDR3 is CASSEARGEQYF. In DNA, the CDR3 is TGTGCCAGCAGTGAAGCCAGAGGCGAGCAGTACTTC.

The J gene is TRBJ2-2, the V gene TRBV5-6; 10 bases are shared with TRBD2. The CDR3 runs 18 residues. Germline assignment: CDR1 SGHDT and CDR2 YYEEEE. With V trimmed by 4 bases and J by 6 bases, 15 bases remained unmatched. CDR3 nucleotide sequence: TGTGCCAGCAGCGTTAGAGGAGTACTAGCGGGAATCCCCGGGGAGCTGTTTTTT. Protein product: CASSVRGVLAGIPGELFF.

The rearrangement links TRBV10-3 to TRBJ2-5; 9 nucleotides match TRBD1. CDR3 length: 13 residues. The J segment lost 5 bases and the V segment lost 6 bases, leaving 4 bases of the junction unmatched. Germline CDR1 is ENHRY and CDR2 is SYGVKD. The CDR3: CAIRGTGFETQYF. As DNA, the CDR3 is TGTGCCATCAGGGGGACAGGGTTCGAGACCCAGTACTTC.

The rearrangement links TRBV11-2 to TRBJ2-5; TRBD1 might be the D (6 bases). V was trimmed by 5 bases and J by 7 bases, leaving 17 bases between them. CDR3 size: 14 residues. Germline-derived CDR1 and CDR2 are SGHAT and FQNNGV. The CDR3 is CASSLTGGPGTQYF. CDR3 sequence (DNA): TGTGCCAGCAGCCTGACTGGGGGCCCCGGGACCCAGTACTTC.

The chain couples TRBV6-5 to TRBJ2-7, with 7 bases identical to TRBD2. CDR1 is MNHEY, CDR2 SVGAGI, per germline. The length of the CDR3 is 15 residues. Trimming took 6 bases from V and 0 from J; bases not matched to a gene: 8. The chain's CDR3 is CASRAGLPISYEQYF. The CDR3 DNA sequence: TGTGCCAGCAGAGCGGGACTCCCGATCTCCTACGAGCAGTACTTC.

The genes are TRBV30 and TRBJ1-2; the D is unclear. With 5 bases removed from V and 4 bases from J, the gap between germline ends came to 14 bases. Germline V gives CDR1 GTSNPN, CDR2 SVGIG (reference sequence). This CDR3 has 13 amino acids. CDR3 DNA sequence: TGTGCCTGGGGCTCCGGGATATCCTATGGCTACACCTTC. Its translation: CAWGSGISYGYTF.

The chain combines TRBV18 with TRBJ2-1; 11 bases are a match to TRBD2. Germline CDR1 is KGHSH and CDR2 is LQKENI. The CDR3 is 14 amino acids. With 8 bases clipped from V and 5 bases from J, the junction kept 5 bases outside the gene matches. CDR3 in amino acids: CASGGTSGNNEQFF. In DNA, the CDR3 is TGTGCCAGCGGAGGGACTAGCGGAAACAATGAGCAGTTCTTC. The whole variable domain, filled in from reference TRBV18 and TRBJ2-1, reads NAGVMQNPRHLVRRRGQEARLRCSPMKGHSHVYWYRQLPEEGLKFMVYLQKENIIDESGMPKERFSAEFPKEGPSILRIQQVVRGDSAAYFCASGGTSGNNEQFFGPGTRLTVL.

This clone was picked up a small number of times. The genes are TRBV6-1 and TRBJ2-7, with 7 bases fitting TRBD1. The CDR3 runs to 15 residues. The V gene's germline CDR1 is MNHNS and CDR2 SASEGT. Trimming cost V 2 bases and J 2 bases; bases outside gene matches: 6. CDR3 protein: CASSEQTGHAYEQYF. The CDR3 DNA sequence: TGTGCCAGCAGTGAACAGACAGGGCATGCCTACGAGCAGTACTTC.

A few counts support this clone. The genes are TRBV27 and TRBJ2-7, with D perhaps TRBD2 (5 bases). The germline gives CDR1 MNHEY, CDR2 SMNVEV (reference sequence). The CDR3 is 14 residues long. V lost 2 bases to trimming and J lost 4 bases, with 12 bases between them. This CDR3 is CASSLRGVRYEQYF. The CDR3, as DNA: TGTGCCAGCAGTTTACGGGGTGTTCGGTACGAGCAGTACTTC.